This T cell receptor beta chain was recovered during a study of blood T cell repertoires in COVID-19. CDR1 is LNHDA, CDR2 SQIVND, per germline (reference sequence). This CDR3 region has 15 residues. Trimming cost V 2 bases and J 3 bases, with 10 bases left between them. TCRdb's copy holds only in-frame clones and misses some; the assay was immunoSEQ multiplex PCR. Of under 95,000 clones detected, roughly 86% appear once; the ten largest clones hold 5% to 7.5%. This sequence was found in a woman between 50 and 59 years old with acute or convalescent COVID-19. The sequencing input was peripheral blood. This chain joins TRBV19 and TRBJ2-2; the D is unclear. The CDR3 DNA follows: TGTGCCAGTAGTATAATTCCGGGTTACACCGGGGAGCTGTTTTTT. Protein: CASSIIPGYTGELFF.